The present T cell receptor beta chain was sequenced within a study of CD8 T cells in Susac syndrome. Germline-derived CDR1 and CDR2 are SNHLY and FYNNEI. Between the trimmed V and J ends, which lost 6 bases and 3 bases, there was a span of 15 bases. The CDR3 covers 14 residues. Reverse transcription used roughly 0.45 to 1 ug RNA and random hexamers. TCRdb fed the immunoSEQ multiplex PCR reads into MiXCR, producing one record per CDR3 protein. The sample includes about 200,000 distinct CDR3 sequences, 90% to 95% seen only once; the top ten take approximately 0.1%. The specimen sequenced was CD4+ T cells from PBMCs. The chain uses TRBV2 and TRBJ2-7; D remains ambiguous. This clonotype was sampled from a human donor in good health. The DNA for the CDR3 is TGTGCCAGCAGCCTAAATCCTGATGTCTACGAGCAGTACGTC. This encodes CASSLNPDVYEQYV.